The T cell receptor beta chain under discussion was sequenced for a study of cytomegalovirus exposure and HLA in healthy donors. CDR1 is LNHDA and CDR2 is SQIVND in the germline V gene (reference sequence). The ends lost 6 bases at V and 1 base at J; junction bases unmatched: 3. The CDR3 extends over 14 amino acids. Overall study findings and caveats: Donor immune exposure was known only as CMV serostatus. The authors reported that TCR beta sequences could predict HLA-A and HLA-B alleles. These predictions were accurate for most subjects in the first cohort.

As to this clone: Antigen unknown.

60 Vbeta and 13 Jbeta primers were used in PCR. Using immunoSEQ multiplex PCR, the repertoire was profiled, and TCRdb retains in-frame clones only, with some absent. The table includes some 130,000 clones, approximately 61% detected once. The clonotype originates from a human donor in good health. This chain uses TRBV19 with TRBJ1-3; TRBD1 agrees at 7 bases. What was sequenced was PBMCs. The CDR3 protein is CASRTGISGNTIYF. As DNA, the CDR3 is TGTGCCAGTAGGACAGGGATATCTGGAAACACCATATATTTT.